Presented here are 4 T cell receptor beta chains from one specimen sequenced in a study of Ad26.COV2.S vaccination and SARS-CoV-2 variants. Produced via immunoSEQ multiplex PCR; TCRdb's table is partial and in-frame only. The table includes approximately 300,000 clones, about 86% detected once. Specified treatment: over 15 received Ad26.COV2.S at low or high dose, single or two shots; 5 received placebo; per-sample allocation not given. Repertoires come from day 63 after the first vaccine or placebo injection. The sequenced sample was peripheral blood, obtained in a trial of Ad26.COV2.S vaccine versus placebo. Receptor source: a person aged 18-60 years who received the Ad26.COV2.S COVID-19 vaccine or a placebo.

The genes are TRBV14 and TRBJ2-5; possible D gene TRBD1, 7 bases. This CDR3 contains 13 residues. Germline V gene lookup returns CDR1 SGHDN and CDR2 FVKESK. V lost 7 bases to trimming and J lost 2 bases, with 11 bases between them. The DNA of the CDR3 is TGTGCCAGCATACAGGGGAGGCAAGAGACCCAGTACTTC. Translated: CASIQGRQETQYF. Together with reference TRBV14 and TRBJ2-5, the CDR3 gives the full variable domain: EAGVTQFPSHSVIEKGQTVTLRCDPISGHDNLYWYRRVMGKEIKFLLHFVKESKQDESGMPNNRFLAERTGGTYSTLKVQPAELEDSGVYFCASIQGRQETQYFGPGTRLLVL.

The table lists this clone with a count of one. The chain links TRBV9 to TRBJ2-6; D is uncertain. Germline CDR1 and CDR2: SGDLS and YYNGEE. This CDR3 is 16 amino acids long. The V end was cut by 1 base, the J end by 1 base, with 9 bases between. The CDR3 region has the DNA TGTGCCAGCAGCGTAACGTCCGGATCTGGGGCCAACGTCCTGACTTTC. Residues: CASSVTSGSGANVLTF.

The rearrangement joins TRBV5-1 to TRBJ2-7, with TRBD2 identical over 7 bases. J was trimmed by 3 bases and V by 4 bases; bases with no gene match: 7. Looked up from germline, CDR1 is SGHRS and CDR2 is YFSETQ. This CDR3 comprises 14 residues. CDR3 sequence (DNA): TGCGCCAGCAGCCCCGGACTAGTGGGCTACGAGCAGTACTTC. The encoded protein is CASSPGLVGYEQYF.

CDR3 sequence: CASSQASTEAFF. The CDR3 DNA follows: TGTGCCAGCAGCCAAGCATCCACTGAAGCTTTCTTT. The chain couples TRBV3-1 (or the pseudogene TRBV3-2) to TRBJ1-1; no firm D call. CDR3 length equals 12 residues. Germline-derived CDR1 and CDR2 are LGHDT and YNNKEL (reference sequence). V dropped 1 base and J dropped 4 bases, with 4 bases sitting between them.